This is a list of T cell receptor beta chains from one sample in a study of blood T cells in healthy people across ages. One entry per CDR3 protein, called by TCRdb with MiXCR from the 5' RACE reads. The table records around 1,000,000 distinct CDR3 sequences, around 25% of them present only once. This same sample was also part of a study on T cells of mothers and their children.

The specimen sequenced was blood. These TCRs come from a girl aged 2 to 9 in good health. Both conserved end residues are part of each CDR3. Each record gives: D gene, J gene, V gene, clone size, CDR3 DNA, CDR3 protein. D genes are given only for firm matches. The size field is filled for only some rows; it gives once, few, many or a size class.

>.|TRBJ1-1|TRBV6-5|few
TGTGCCAGCAGTTACTCGCCGGGGTTGGATGCTTTCTTT
CASSYSPGLDAFF
>.|TRBJ2-3|TRBV6-1|few
TGTGCCAGCAGTGTGATCGACCGGCGCACAGATACGCAGTATTTT
CASSVIDRRTDTQYF
>.|TRBJ1-4|TRBV4-1|.
TGCGCCAGCAGCCCGCAACTCGGGTCGAGGGAGTTTTTT
CASSPQLGSREFF
>.|TRBJ2-5|TRBV27|.
TGTGCCAGCAGTTCATACAGAAACCAAGAGACCCAGTACTTC
CASSSYRNQETQYF
>.|TRBJ2-1|TRBV12-3/TRBV12-4|few
TGTGCCAGCAGTCAGATGGGGCTGGGCAATGAGCAGTTCTTC
CASSQMGLGNEQFF
>.|TRBJ1-1|TRBV20-1|.
TGCAGTGCTAGAGATCAGATAGGACAAGATAACACTGAAGCTTTCTTT
CSARDQIGQDNTEAFF
>.|TRBJ2-1|TRBV4-1|few
TGCGCCAGCAGCCAAGACCTCGGGGTAGCGGCCTACAATGAGCAGTTCTTC
CASSQDLGVAAYNEQFF
>.|TRBJ2-7|TRBV7-6|.
TGTGCCAGCAGCTTATGGGGGTTGGGCGAGCAGTACTTC
CASSLWGLGEQYF
>.|TRBJ2-3|TRBV6-6|once
TGTGCCAGCAGTTTATATCCGGGCTACACAGATACGCAGTATTTT
CASSLYPGYTDTQYF
>TRBD2|TRBJ2-1|TRBV5-1|.
TGCGCCAGCAGCTTGAAAATACGGGGGGGCCGGGATGAGCAGTTCTTC
CASSLKIRGGRDEQFF
>.|TRBJ2-7|TRBV5-6|.
TGTGCCAGCGGCTGGAGAGAAGACTACGAGCAGTACTTC
CASGWREDYEQYF
>.|TRBJ1-2|TRBV6-6|.
TGTGCCAGCAGCCTACCGGCTGTGCGTTATGGCTACACCTTC
CASSLPAVRYGYTF
>TRBD2|TRBJ2-3|TRBV20-1|.
TGCAGTGCTAGAAGGAGCGGGGGGGCTAGCACAGATACGCAGTATTTT
CSARRSGGASTDTQYF
>TRBD2|TRBJ2-7|TRBV20-1|.
TGCAGTGCTAGGCCTAGCGGGAGTAGCGAGCAGTACTTC
CSARPSGSSEQYF
>.|TRBJ1-4|TRBV4-1|few
TGCGCCAGCGGGGGGGTGACAGCAACTAATGAAAAACTGTTTTTT
CASGGVTATNEKLFF
>TRBD1|TRBJ1-2|TRBV28|few
TGTGCCAGCAGTCCCCCGGGGGACAGTAGCTATGGCTACACCTTC
CASSPPGDSSYGYTF
>.|TRBJ1-1|TRBV6-1|once
TGTGCCAGCAGTGATCTCGGGACCCTGGGAGGGACTGAAGCTTTCTTT
CASSDLGTLGGTEAFF
>.|TRBJ2-1|TRBV24-1|.
TGTGCCACCCAGAAGGGGTCACCCTACAATGAGCAGTTCTTC
CATQKGSPYNEQFF
>.|TRBJ2-7|TRBV10-3|.
TGTGCCATCAGTGGTCTAGTTAGCTACGAGCAGTACTTC
CAISGLVSYEQYF
>TRBD1|TRBJ2-7|TRBV29-1|.
TGCAGCGTTGGGGAAGGGGGCAGCGGGCAGTACTTC
CSVGEGGSGQYF
>TRBD2|TRBJ2-1|TRBV25-1|.
TGTGCCAGCAGCTCACTAGCGGGAGGATGGAATGAGCAGTTCTTC
CASSSLAGGWNEQFF
>.|TRBJ1-5|TRBV2|.
TGTGCCAGCAGCTACAACAAGAATCAGCCCCAGCATTTT
CASSYNKNQPQHF
>.|TRBJ2-1|TRBV5-1|.
TGCGCCAGCAGCTTGGTGTTGTCCGGGGCCGGTGAGCAGTTCTTC
CASSLVLSGAGEQFF
>TRBD2|TRBJ2-2|TRBV11-1|few
TGTGCCAGCAGAAGGGACTATGACACCGGGGAGCTGTTTTTT
CASRRDYDTGELFF
>TRBD2|TRBJ2-4|TRBV2|few
TGTGCCAGCAGCCAGACCGGGACTAGCGGCTATAGAAACATTCAGTACTTC
CASSQTGTSGYRNIQYF
>.|TRBJ2-1|TRBV15|few
TGTGCCACCAGCAGAGATATAGATGAGCAGTTCTTC
CATSRDIDEQFF
>TRBD2|TRBJ2-7|TRBV7-9|few
TGTGCCAGCAGCCAGACTAGCGGGAGGTCCTACGAGCAGTACTTC
CASSQTSGRSYEQYF
>TRBD1|TRBJ2-5|TRBV5-1|few
TGCGCCAGCAGCCTCGAACAGGGGGCGCCGGAGACCCAGTACTTC
CASSLEQGAPETQYF
>.|TRBJ1-2|TRBV15|few
TGTGCCACCAGCAGAGATAGGCAGGGTAACTATGGCTACACCTTC
CATSRDRQGNYGYTF
>TRBD2|TRBJ2-1|TRBV12-3/TRBV12-4|.
TGTGCCAGTGCTCGCCTAGCGGTCTACAATGAGCAGTTCTTC
CASARLAVYNEQFF
>TRBD1|TRBJ2-1|TRBV6-6|.
TGTGCCAGCAGTTGGGTCAGACAGGGCCACAATGAGCAGTTCTTC
CASSWVRQGHNEQFF
>.|TRBJ2-4|TRBV28|.
TGTGCCAGCAGTCCCGGGACAACCAAAAACATTCAGTACTTC
CASSPGTTKNIQYF
>.|TRBJ2-1|TRBV4-1|.
TGCGCCAGCAGCGCCTATGGGCTAGCGCGATACAATGAGCAGTTCTTC
CASSAYGLARYNEQFF
>.|TRBJ2-2|TRBV12-5|few
TGTGCTAGTGTGGGTAGGGGTGGCACCGGGGAGCTGTTTTTT
CASVGRGGTGELFF
>.|TRBJ2-5|TRBV10-3|few
TGTGCCATCAGTGGGCTAGCGACAGAGACCCAGTACTTC
CAISGLATETQYF
>.|TRBJ2-7|TRBV29-1|.
TGCAGCAGGTTTTTCAGGGCGTACGGGCAGTACTTC
CSRFFRAYGQYF
>TRBD2|TRBJ2-1|TRBV7-8|.
TGTGCCAGCAGCGTCGCCTTACAGGGACTAGCCTACAATGAGCAGTTCTTC
CASSVALQGLAYNEQFF
>TRBD1|TRBJ1-1|TRBV2|many
TGTGCCAGCAGGGGACAGGGCACTGAAGCTTTCTTT
CASRGQGTEAFF
>.|TRBJ1-1|TRBV29-1|few
TGCAGCGTCAAACCCGGGATTTTCACTGAAGCTTTCTTT
CSVKPGIFTEAFF
>TRBD2|TRBJ2-4|TRBV5-5|.
TGTGCCAGCAGCTCCGAACTAGCGAGAATGAACATTCAGTACTTC
CASSSELARMNIQYF
>.|TRBJ2-4|TRBV12-5|many
TGTGCTAGTGGTCCCAGGGGACCCCTAGCCAAAAACATTCAGTACTTC
CASGPRGPLAKNIQYF
>.|TRBJ2-1|TRBV7-6|.
TGTGCCAGCAGCTTGGGGTGGGGGAATGAGCAGTTCTTC
CASSLGWGNEQFF
>.|TRBJ2-1|TRBV9|few
TGTGCCAGCAGCGTAGGTAGGAAAGGGATGGATGAGCAGTTCTTC
CASSVGRKGMDEQFF
>.|TRBJ2-7|TRBV29-1|few
TGCAGCGTTGAACAGGGGACCCACGAGCAGTACTTC
CSVEQGTHEQYF
>.|TRBJ2-3|TRBV4-3|.
TGCGCCAGCAGCCAAGAAGTAGTGAGAGATACGCAGTATTTT
CASSQEVVRDTQYF
>TRBD2|TRBJ2-1|TRBV9|.
TGTGCCAGCAGCGAGACCCGGGGGGTCCTTGACAATGAGCAGTTCTTC
CASSETRGVLDNEQFF
>TRBD1|TRBJ2-7|TRBV7-2|.
TGTGCCAGCAGCCAAGTACCGACAGGGGGCTACGAGCAGTACTTC
CASSQVPTGGYEQYF